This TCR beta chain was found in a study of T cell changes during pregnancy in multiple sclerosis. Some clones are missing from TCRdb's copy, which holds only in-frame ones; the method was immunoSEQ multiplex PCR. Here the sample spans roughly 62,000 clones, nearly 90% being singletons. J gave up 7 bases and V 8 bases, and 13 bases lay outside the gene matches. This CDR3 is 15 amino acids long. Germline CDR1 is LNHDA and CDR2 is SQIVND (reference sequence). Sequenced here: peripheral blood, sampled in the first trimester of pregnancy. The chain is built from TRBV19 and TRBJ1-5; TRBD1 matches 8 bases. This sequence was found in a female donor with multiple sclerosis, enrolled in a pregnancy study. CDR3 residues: CASFRTGRVRQPQHF. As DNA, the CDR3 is TGTGCCAGTTTCCGGACAGGGAGGGTAAGACAGCCCCAGCATTTT. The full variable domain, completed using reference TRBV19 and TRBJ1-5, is DGGITQSPKYLFRKEGQNVTLSCEQNLNHDAMYWYRQDPGQGLRLIYYSQIVNDFQKGDIAEGYSVSREKKESFPLTVTSAQKNPTAFYLCASFRTGRVRQPQHFGDGTRLSIL.